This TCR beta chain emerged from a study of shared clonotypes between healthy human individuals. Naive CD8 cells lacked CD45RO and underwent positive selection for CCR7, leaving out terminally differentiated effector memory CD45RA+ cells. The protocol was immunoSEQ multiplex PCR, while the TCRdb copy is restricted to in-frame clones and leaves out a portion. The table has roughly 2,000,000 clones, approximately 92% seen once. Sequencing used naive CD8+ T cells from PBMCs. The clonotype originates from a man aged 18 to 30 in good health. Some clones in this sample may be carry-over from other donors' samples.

The CDR3 DNA reads as TGTGCCAGCAGCTTTGAGGGTAGGTCCTACGAGCAGTACTTC. It is translated as CASSFEGRSYEQYF. The chain recombines TRBV5-6 with TRBJ2-7; the D gene is possibly TRBD2 (5 bases). Trimming left V 2 bases short and J 1 base short, with 10 bases between. Germline V gives CDR1 SGHDT, CDR2 YYEEEE. This CDR3 has 14 residues.